Reported below is one T cell receptor (beta chain). Its matching antigen is unknown. The table came from immunoSEQ multiplex PCR; TCRdb's copy has only in-frame clones and leaves some out. This repertoire shows some 410,000 clones, 92% found once; its top ten account for around 1.7%. This entry belongs to a study of Ad26.COV2.S vaccination and SARS-CoV-2 variants. Study findings and constraints: Researchers cautioned that TCR breadth and depth analyses may have underestimated total T cell responses. Vaccine recipients had higher spike-specific TCR breadth than placebo recipients. Recipients of either vaccine or placebo displayed similar breadth of non-spike TCRs.

Stated treatment: 15 to 20 received Ad26.COV2.S at low or high dose, single or two shots; 5 received placebo; per-sample allocation not given. After the first vaccine or placebo injection, samples were drawn on day 63. In Boston, an adult donor aged 18-55 years took part. The germline V gene encodes CDR1 MNHNY and CDR2 SVGAGI (reference sequence). The V gene end was trimmed by 0 bases and the J gene end by 12 bases; junction bases not matched to a gene: 9. The CDR3 runs to 16 residues. This sequence originates from a person between 18 and 60 years old who received the Ad26.COV2.S COVID-19 vaccine or a placebo. J is TRBJ2-1 and V is TRBV6-6; 12 positions match TRBD2. The starting material was peripheral blood, obtained in a trial of Ad26.COV2.S vaccine versus placebo. The CDR3 DNA reads TGTGCCAGCAGTTACTCAAAGGCTAGCGGGGGGGTTGGGCAGTTCTTC. Translated, it gives CASSYSKASGGVGQFF.